These 18 T cell receptor beta chains came from one sample sequenced in a study of shared clonotypes between healthy human individuals. Repertoires were generated with immunoSEQ multiplex PCR, while TCRdb's copy carries only in-frame clones and drops some. This sample has approximately 1.5 million clones, with roughly 98.5% found just once. Material: naive CD4+ T cells sorted from blood. The subset is: CD45RA+ positively selected. These TCRs come from a man under 40 in good health.

The gene calls are TRBV6-5 and TRBJ1-3; TRBD1 is a possible D gene (6 bases). V shed 1 base and J shed 0 bases, with 10 bases lying between them. Germline CDR1 and CDR2: MNHEY and SVGAGI. The CDR3 has 16 amino acids. The CDR3 here is CASSYFGGSSGNTIYF. For the CDR3, the DNA is TGTGCCAGCAGTTACTTTGGGGGCTCCTCTGGAAACACCATATATTTT.

The CDR3 spells CASSSERGLTYNEQFF. For the CDR3, the DNA is TGTGCCAGCAGCTCCGAGAGGGGACTAACTTACAATGAGCAGTTCTTC. The chain couples TRBV7-6 to TRBJ2-1; the match to TRBD2 covers 7 bases. V lost 4 bases to trimming and J lost 4 bases; unmatched junction nucleotides: 10. The germline V gene encodes CDR1 SGHVS and CDR2 FNYEAQ. The CDR3 extends over 16 amino acids.

This chain links TRBV18 with TRBJ1-3; 7 bases fit TRBD1. Germline values: CDR1 KGHSH, CDR2 LQKENI. V dropped 4 bases and J dropped 0; count of bases not matched to a gene: 9. CDR3 length equals 17 residues. CDR3 region: CASSHRGLGNSGNTIYF. CDR3 nucleotide sequence: TGTGCCAGCTCACACAGGGGACTCGGAAACTCTGGAAACACCATATATTTT. The entire variable domain, with the rest obtained from reference TRBV18 and TRBJ1-3, is as follows: NAGVMQNPRHLVRRRGQEARLRCSPMKGHSHVYWYRQLPEEGLKFMVYLQKENIIDESGMPKERFSAEFPKEGPSILRIQQVVRGDSAAYFCASSHRGLGNSGNTIYFGEGSWLTVV.

The gene calls are TRBV7-2 and TRBJ2-7; D call uncertain. This CDR3 contains 13 residues. Germline V gene data show CDR1 as SGHTA and CDR2 as FQGNSA. V was pared by 0 bases and J by 6 bases, with 9 bases between. Here the CDR3 reads CASSLAKGFEQYF. The CDR3 nucleotides read TGTGCCAGCAGCTTAGCGAAAGGGTTCGAGCAGTACTTC.

This chain uses TRBV28 with TRBJ2-1, with 14 bases that match TRBD2. The V segment lost 5 bases and the J segment 6 bases; nucleotides outside the gene matches: 9. The CDR3 is 17 residues long. CDR1 and CDR2 (germline): MDHEN, SYDVKM. The CDR3 is CASSLRLAGGPGNEQFF. The DNA of the CDR3 is TGTGCCAGCAGTCTCCGACTAGCGGGAGGGCCGGGCAATGAGCAGTTCTTC.

J is TRBJ2-7 and V is TRBV7-2; D possibly corresponds to TRBD1 (5 bases). This CDR3 has 15 amino acids. V was shortened by 2 bases and J by 2 bases, with 13 bases between the two germline ends. Germline CDR1 reads SGHTA; CDR2 reads FQGNSA. CDR3 region: CASSLPGAATYEQYF. Here the CDR3 DNA reads TGTGCCAGCAGCTTACCTGGGGCAGCCACCTACGAGCAGTACTTC.

This clone was counted between two and nine times. V gene TRBV18 combines with J gene TRBJ2-3; the match to TRBD1 covers 7 bases. Trimming cost V 1 base and J 5 bases; bases outside gene matches: 3. This CDR3 contains 14 residues. The germline V gene encodes CDR1 KGHSH and CDR2 LQKENI. The DNA for the CDR3 is TGTGCCAGCTCACCACAGGGGGCAGAAGATACGCAGTATTTT. It yields the protein CASSPQGAEDTQYF. Complete variable domain (other parts from reference TRBV18 and TRBJ2-3): NAGVMQNPRHLVRRRGQEARLRCSPMKGHSHVYWYRQLPEEGLKFMVYLQKENIIDESGMPKERFSAEFPKEGPSILRIQQVVRGDSAAYFCASSPQGAEDTQYFGPGTRLTVL.

The chain employs TRBV18 and TRBJ2-2; 12 nucleotides line up with TRBD2. The junction had 3 bases not matched to a gene; V was cut back by 1 base and J by 6 bases. This CDR3 contains 16 residues. Germline V gene lookup returns CDR1 KGHSH and CDR2 LQKENI. CDR3 in amino acids: CASSPRLAGVAGELFF. The CDR3 nucleotides read TGTGCCAGCTCACCACGACTAGCGGGAGTGGCCGGGGAGCTGTTTTTT.

The chain employs TRBV5-5 and TRBJ1-3; perhaps TRBD1 as D (5 bases). The V end lost 0 bases, the J end lost 0 bases, and 7 bases lay between the germline ends. Germline CDR1 SGHKS, CDR2 YYEKEE (reference sequence). The CDR3 spans 15 residues. CDR3 nucleotide sequence: TGTGCCAGCAGCTTGGTAGGGGACTCTGGAAACACCATATATTTT. It is translated as CASSLVGDSGNTIYF.

The chain is built from TRBV18 and TRBJ2-3; maybe TRBD1 (6 bases). The length of the CDR3 is 19 residues. Trimming took off 2 bases at V and 2 bases at J, with 23 bases between the two ends. Germline CDR1 is KGHSH and CDR2 is LQKENI. The CDR3, as DNA: TGTGCCAGCTCACCAAGGCGACCAGGGGCCAACCTTCCCACAGATACGCAGTATTTT. Translation gives CASSPRRPGANLPTDTQYF.

As to this clone: Different DNA sequences within this sample yield the same CDR3. V usage is TRBV18 and J usage is TRBJ2-5; D remains unclear. The V end was cut by 0 bases, the J end by 2 bases, with 7 bases between. CDR3 length: 14 amino acids. Germline V lookup: CDR1 KGHSH, CDR2 LQKENI. The CDR3 region is CASSPPGRQETQYF. Written as DNA, the CDR3 is TGTGCCAGCTCACCACCCGGCAGACAAGAGACCCAGTACTTC.

This chain uses TRBV19 with TRBJ2-5; D gene unclear. V was clipped by 5 bases and J by 2 bases, with 12 bases between them. The germline V gene encodes CDR1 LNHDA and CDR2 SQIVND (reference sequence). The CDR3 is 14 residues long. CDR3 nucleotide sequence: TGTGCCAGTAGTGTATTAGTGGGACAAGAGACCCAGTACTTC. As protein: CASSVLVGQETQYF.

The rearrangement links TRBV6-5 to TRBJ2-1; 12 bases align to TRBD2. Germline V gene data show CDR1 as MNHEY and CDR2 as SVGAGI. This CDR3 is built from 15 residues. Trimming at V came to 6 bases and at J to 7 bases, leaving 7 bases not matched to a gene. The chain's CDR3 is CASSHLAGGGNEQFF. The DNA of the CDR3 is TGTGCCAGCAGCCATCTAGCGGGAGGGGGGAATGAGCAGTTCTTC.

The chain uses TRBV5-4 and TRBJ2-7; possible D gene TRBD2, 6 bases. Per germline, CDR1 SGHNT and CDR2 YYREEE (reference sequence). The CDR3 contains 15 residues. V lost 0 bases and J 0 bases, leaving 10 bases between the germline ends. CDR3 in DNA: TGTGCCAGCAGCTTGGGAGCGGGCCTCTCCTACGAGCAGTACTTC. This codes for CASSLGAGLSYEQYF.

This clone was counted a single time. Different DNA sequences within this sample yield the same CDR3. This sequence joins TRBV7-8 and TRBJ2-7, with 8 bases aligning to TRBD2. The V gene end was trimmed by 2 bases and the J gene end by 6 bases; junction bases not matched to a gene: 0. Germline V lookup: CDR1 SGHVS, CDR2 FQNEAQ. The CDR3 length is 12 residues. The CDR3 is CASSLSGGEQYF. The CDR3 DNA sequence: TGTGCCAGCAGCTTAAGCGGGGGCGAGCAGTACTTC.

On this clone itself: Other DNA sequences from this sample encode an identical CDR3 as well. V and J are TRBV28 and TRBJ2-7; D remains ambiguous. From germline, CDR1 is MDHEN and CDR2 SYDVKM. This CDR3 spans 12 amino acids. Trimming cost V 6 bases and J 3 bases, with 9 bases left between them. The CDR3 spells CASSTASYEQYF. In nucleotides, the CDR3 is TGTGCCAGCAGCACCGCTAGCTACGAGCAGTACTTC.

The chain recombines TRBV11-3 with TRBJ2-5, with a tentative D call TRBD2 (6 bases). V was shortened by 8 bases and J by 0 bases, with 16 bases between the two germline ends. The CDR3 contains 15 residues. In germline, CDR1 is SGHNT, CDR2 YENEEA. DNA for the CDR3: TGTGCCAGCCGACGCGGCCTAGCGAACCAAGAGACCCAGTACTTC. Its translation is CASRRGLANQETQYF.

This clone has only one observation. The V gene is TRBV9, the J gene TRBJ2-2, with 11 bases that match TRBD2. The CDR3 is 16 amino acids. Germline CDR1 reads SGDLS; CDR2 reads YYNGEE. V gave up 3 bases and J gave up 5 bases; unmatched junction bases: 6. The chain's CDR3 is CASSELAGVSTGELFF. CDR3 in DNA: TGTGCCAGCAGCGAACTAGCGGGAGTATCTACCGGGGAGCTGTTTTTT.